Listed here is a single T cell receptor (beta chain). The antigen is undetermined. The data derive from a study of OX40 agonist ivuxolimab in advanced cancers. Autoimmune disease history or systemic immunosuppression meant exclusion. This table comes from immunoSEQ multiplex PCR, and its TCRdb copy is limited to in-frame clones, with some not included. Here the sample spans tens of thousands of clones, 85% being singletons. Per germline, CDR1 SQVTM and CDR2 ANQGSEA. This CDR3 has 11 amino acids. Between the trimmed V and J ends, which lost 6 bases and 4 bases, there was a span of 8 bases. General observations from the study: The mean number of expanded clones was higher in CD8+ T cells than in CD4+. It was not determined which antigens were specifically recognized by the peripheral T cells that had undergone clonal expansion.

The receptor was derived from an adult with an advanced solid tumor such as melanoma, head and neck, liver or kidney cancer. The chain links TRBV29-1 to TRBJ2-3; D is uncertain. This specimen was CD4+ or CD8+ T cells sorted from blood, taken in a trial of the OX40 agonist ivuxolimab. CDR3 loop: CSVPSADTQYF. CDR3 coding DNA: TGCAGCGTCCCTTCTGCAGATACGCAGTATTTT.